Below, 14 T cell receptor beta chains from the same sample are listed, as sequenced in a study of Graves' ophthalmopathy and Graves' hyperthyroidism. Amplified material comprised TCR beta CDR3 regions derived from RNA transcripts. First-round RT-PCR with HTBI primers preceded a second-round multiplex PCR. TCRdb analysed the multiplex PCR reads with MiXCR anew, one entry per CDR3 protein. The repertoire holds about 400,000 distinct CDR3 sequences, with around 18% as singletons. Sequenced sample: peripheral blood. These receptors were obtained from a woman younger than 35 with Graves' ophthalmopathy.

This clonotype was counted at least ten times. The V and J genes are TRBV4-3 and TRBJ2-7; TRBD1 is a possible D gene (5 bases). Deletions cut 0 bases from V and 6 bases from J, with 12 bases between. CDR3 length: 14 residues. Germline-derived CDR1 and CDR2 are LGHNA and YSLEER. CDR3 nucleotide sequence: TGCGCCAGCAGCCAAGATTATGGCAGGGCCGAGCAGTACTTC. Translating gives CASSQDYGRAEQYF.

The sample holds many counts of this clonotype. V and J are TRBV18 and TRBJ2-4; the D gene is possibly TRBD2 (6 bases). The ends were cut back, 2 bases at V and 0 bases at J, with 11 bases in the middle. The CDR3 has 16 amino acids. The V gene's germline CDR1 is KGHSH and CDR2 LQKENI. DNA for the CDR3: TGTGCCAGCTCACCAAGGGAGGATCTAGCCAAAAACATTCAGTACTTC. This translates into CASSPREDLAKNIQYF.

Ten or more counts support this clonotype. This chain connects TRBV12-3 or TRBV12-4 to TRBJ2-2; a weak D match, TRBD2 (6 bases). Trimming shortened V by 6 bases and J by 1 base, and 12 bases separated the two germline ends. The CDR3 has 15 residues. In DNA form, the CDR3 reads TGTGCCAGCAGCCGAGCGGGCCTGAACACCGGGGAGCTGTTTTTT. As protein: CASSRAGLNTGELFF.

CDR3 residues: CASSQEVGDGIQYF. The DNA of the CDR3 is TGTGCCAGCAGCCAAGAAGTAGGGGATGGCATTCAGTACTTC. This chain joins TRBV3-1 and TRBJ2-4; TRBD1 is a possible D gene (5 bases). This CDR3 spans 14 amino acids. V lost 0 bases and J lost 9, with 12 bases in between. CDR1 LGHDT and CDR2 YNNKEL come from the germline V gene (reference sequence).

At least ten counts were recorded for this clonotype. The gene calls are TRBV12-3 or TRBV12-4 and TRBJ1-1; a weak D match, TRBD1 (5 bases). Trimming cost V 3 bases and J 3 bases, with 20 bases left between them. This CDR3 region has 17 residues. CDR3 sequence (DNA): TGTGCCAGCAGTTTCGGGGGAATTCTGGAGGTGGACACTGAAGCTTTCTTT. Its protein is CASSFGGILEVDTEAFF.

This clonotype was counted at least ten times. The chain couples TRBV29-1 to TRBJ2-2, with 8 nucleotides matching TRBD1. Per the germline V gene, CDR1 is SQVTM and CDR2 is ANQGSEA. J gave up 1 base and V 4 bases, and 2 bases lay outside the gene matches. The CDR3 has 14 residues. As DNA, the CDR3 is TGCAGCGTTGCGACAGGGGTGAACACCGGGGAGCTGTTTTTT. It codes for CSVATGVNTGELFF.

V gene TRBV6-5 combines with J gene TRBJ2-7; 9 bases match TRBD1. The CDR3 loop spans 15 amino acids. The V gene's germline CDR1 is MNHEY and CDR2 SVGAGI. J gave up 7 bases and V 0 bases, and 7 bases lay outside the gene matches. The CDR3: CASSYSLRTGEEQYF. The CDR3 nucleotides read TGTGCCAGCAGTTACTCCCTACGGACAGGGGAAGAGCAGTACTTC.

The chain uses TRBV6-1 and TRBJ2-5; no clear D. Trimming removed 6 bases from V and 0 bases from J, with 8 bases in between. Germline V lookup: CDR1 MNHNS, CDR2 SASEGT. This CDR3 comprises 13 residues. DNA for the CDR3: TGTGCCAGCAGGGACGGATACCAAGAGACCCAGTACTTC. Its protein product is CASRDGYQETQYF.

This clonotype was recorded at least ten times. This sequence joins TRBV6-2 or TRBV6-3 and TRBJ1-1; TRBD1 is a possible D gene (5 bases). The CDR3 spans 13 residues. CDR1 and CDR2 (germline): MNHEY, SVGEGT. The V gene lost 7 bases and the J gene lost 7 bases, with 16 bases spanning the gap. CDR3 amino acids: CASIGNSGGEAFF. For the CDR3, the DNA is TGTGCCAGCATAGGAAACAGCGGGGGTGAAGCTTTCTTT.

The table lists this clonotype with many counts. The rearrangement joins TRBV6-1 to TRBJ1-5; D unclear. The germline V gene encodes CDR1 MNHNS and CDR2 SASEGT. Trimming removed 2 bases at V and 4 bases at J, with 6 bases between. The CDR3 sequence is 13 residues long. In DNA, the CDR3 is TGTGCCAGCAGTGAATTATTGAATCAGCCCCAGCATTTT. This encodes CASSELLNQPQHF.

This clonotype appeared many times. V is TRBV5-5 and J is TRBJ1-5; D unclear. Germline V CDR1 and CDR2: SGHKS, YYEKEE (reference sequence). There are 12 residues in the CDR3. Trimming pared 5 bases from V and 5 bases from J, leaving 8 bases between. CDR3 sequence: CASSLMDQPQHF. DNA for the CDR3: TGTGCCAGCAGTCTGATGGATCAGCCCCAGCATTTT.

Many counts were recorded for this clonotype. The chain combines TRBV19 with TRBJ2-2; D not certain. The CDR3 contains 10 residues. V was trimmed by 8 bases and J by 7 bases, leaving 5 bases between them. In germline, CDR1 is LNHDA, CDR2 SQIVND (reference sequence). The CDR3 is CASWSGELFF. Here the CDR3 DNA reads TGTGCCAGTTGGAGCGGGGAGCTGTTTTTT.

In nucleotides, the CDR3 is TGTGCCAGCAGTTCCTCCGGGACAGGGGTCGGCGAGCAGTACTTC. Translating it yields CASSSSGTGVGEQYF. This chain uses TRBV28 with TRBJ2-7; 10 positions match TRBD1. CDR1 and CDR2 (germline): MDHEN, SYDVKM. This CDR3 spans 15 amino acids. V gave up 4 bases and J gave up 6 bases; unmatched junction bases: 9.

Many counts were recorded for this clonotype. DNA of the CDR3: TGTGCCAGCGAAGCCTTGTGGGGCAATCAGCCCCAGCATTTT. This translates into CASEALWGNQPQHF. The gene calls are TRBV6-2 or TRBV6-3 and TRBJ1-5; D gene uncertain. The CDR3 spans 14 residues. The germline V gene has CDR1 MNHEY and CDR2 SVGEGT. V was cut by 8 bases and J by 2 bases, with 13 bases left in between.